This T cell receptor beta chain was identified in a study of shared clonotypes between healthy human individuals. Study-wide findings and caveats: Estimated richness was generally greater in naive than memory subsets. Around 5.3% of naive CD4 clonotypes were shared across four donors.

Data came from immunoSEQ multiplex PCR; TCRdb stores just in-frame clones and leaves some out. The sample includes hundreds of thousands of clones, 92% of them seen just once. Of note for this clone: The antigen is unknown.

The naive CD8 population came from CD45RO-negative cells selected for CCR7, without terminally differentiated effector memory CD45RA+ cells. The V and J ends lost 3 bases and 0 bases respectively, with 6 bases between them. There are 12 residues in the CDR3. Germline loops: CDR1 SQVTM, CDR2 ANQGSEA. This sequence originates from a young man in good health. The chain joins TRBV29-1 to TRBJ2-7; no reliable D call. Sequencing was performed on naive CD8+ T cells sorted from blood. CDR3 region: CSVDPGSYEQYF. In nucleotides, the CDR3 is TGCAGCGTTGACCCGGGCTCCTACGAGCAGTACTTC.